This TCR beta chain stems from a study of T-cell memory formation after mild COVID-19. The authors produced TCR alpha and TCR beta cDNA libraries with sample barcodes and UMIs by 5'RACE using constant-segment primers. MiXCR, run by TCRdb on the 5' RACE reads, gives a single entry per CDR3 protein. The sample lists 580,000 or so distinct CDR3 sequences, approximately 15% occurring once. The sequence was collected from an adult woman who had mild COVID-19 (a few samples of this study predate the infection). Cell type and time point are not known. Specimen: PBMCs or a T cell subset sorted from them (not recorded which).

Here the CDR3 DNA reads TGTGCCAGCAGCCCCCGAGCGGTGGGGGGCACAGATACGCAGTATTTT. This sequence encodes CASSPRAVGGTDTQYF. This chain uses TRBV9 with TRBJ2-3, with D possibly called TRBD1 or TRBD2 (5 bases each). The germline V and J ends were trimmed by 4 bases and 1 base, with 16 bases remaining between them. The CDR3 totals 16 residues. Per germline, CDR1 SGDLS and CDR2 YYNGEE.